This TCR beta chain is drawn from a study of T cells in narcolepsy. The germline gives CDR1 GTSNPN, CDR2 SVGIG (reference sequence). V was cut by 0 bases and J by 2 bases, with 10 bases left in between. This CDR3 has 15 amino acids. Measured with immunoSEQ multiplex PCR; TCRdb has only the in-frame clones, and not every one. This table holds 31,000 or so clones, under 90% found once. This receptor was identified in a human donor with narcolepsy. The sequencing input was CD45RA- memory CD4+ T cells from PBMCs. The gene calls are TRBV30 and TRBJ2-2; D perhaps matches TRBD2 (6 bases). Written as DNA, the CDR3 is TGTGCCTGGAGTGTACTGGCGGGAAACACCGGGGAGCTGTTTTTT. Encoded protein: CAWSVLAGNTGELFF.